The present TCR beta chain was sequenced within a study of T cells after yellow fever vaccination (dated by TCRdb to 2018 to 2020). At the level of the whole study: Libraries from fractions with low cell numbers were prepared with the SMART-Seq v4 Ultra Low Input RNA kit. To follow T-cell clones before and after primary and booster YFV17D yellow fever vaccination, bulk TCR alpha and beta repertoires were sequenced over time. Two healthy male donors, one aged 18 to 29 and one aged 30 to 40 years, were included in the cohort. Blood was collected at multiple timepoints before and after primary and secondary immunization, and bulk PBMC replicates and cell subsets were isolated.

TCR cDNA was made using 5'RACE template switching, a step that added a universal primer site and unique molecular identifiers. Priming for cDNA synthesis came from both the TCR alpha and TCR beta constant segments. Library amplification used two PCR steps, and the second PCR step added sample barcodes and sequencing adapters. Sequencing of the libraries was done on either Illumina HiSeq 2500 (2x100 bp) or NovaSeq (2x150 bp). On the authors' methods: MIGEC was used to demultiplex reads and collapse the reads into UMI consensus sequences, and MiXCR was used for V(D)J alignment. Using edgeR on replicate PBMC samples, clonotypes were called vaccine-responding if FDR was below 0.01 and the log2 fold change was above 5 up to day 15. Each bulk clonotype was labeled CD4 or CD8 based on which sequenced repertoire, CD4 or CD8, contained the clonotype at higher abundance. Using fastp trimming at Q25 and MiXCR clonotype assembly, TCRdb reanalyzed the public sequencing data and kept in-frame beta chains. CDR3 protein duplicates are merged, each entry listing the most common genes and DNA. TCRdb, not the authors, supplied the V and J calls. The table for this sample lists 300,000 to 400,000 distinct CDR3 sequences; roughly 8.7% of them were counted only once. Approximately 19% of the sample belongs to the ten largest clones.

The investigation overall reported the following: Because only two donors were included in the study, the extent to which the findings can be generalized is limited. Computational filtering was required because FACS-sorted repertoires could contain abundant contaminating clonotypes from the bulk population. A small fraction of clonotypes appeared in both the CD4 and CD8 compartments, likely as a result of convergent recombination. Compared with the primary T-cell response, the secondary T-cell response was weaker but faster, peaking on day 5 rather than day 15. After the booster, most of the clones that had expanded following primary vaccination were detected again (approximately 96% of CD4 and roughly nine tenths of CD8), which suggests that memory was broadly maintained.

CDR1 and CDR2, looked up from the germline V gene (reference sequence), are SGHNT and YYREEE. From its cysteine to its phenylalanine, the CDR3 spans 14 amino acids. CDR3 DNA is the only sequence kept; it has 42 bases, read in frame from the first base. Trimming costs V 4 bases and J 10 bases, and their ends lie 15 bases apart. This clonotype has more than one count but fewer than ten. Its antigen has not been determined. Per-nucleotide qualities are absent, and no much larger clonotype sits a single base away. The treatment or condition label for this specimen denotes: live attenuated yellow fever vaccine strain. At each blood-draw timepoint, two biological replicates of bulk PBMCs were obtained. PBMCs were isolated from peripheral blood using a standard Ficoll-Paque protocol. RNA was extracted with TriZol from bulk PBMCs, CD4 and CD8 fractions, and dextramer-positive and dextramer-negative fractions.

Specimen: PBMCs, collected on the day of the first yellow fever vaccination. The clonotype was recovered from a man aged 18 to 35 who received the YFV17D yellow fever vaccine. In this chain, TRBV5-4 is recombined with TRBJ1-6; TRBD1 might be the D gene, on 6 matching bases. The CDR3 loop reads CASSRYLQGSPLHF. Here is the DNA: TGTGCCAGCAGCCGGTACCTACAGGGATCACCCCTCCACTTT.